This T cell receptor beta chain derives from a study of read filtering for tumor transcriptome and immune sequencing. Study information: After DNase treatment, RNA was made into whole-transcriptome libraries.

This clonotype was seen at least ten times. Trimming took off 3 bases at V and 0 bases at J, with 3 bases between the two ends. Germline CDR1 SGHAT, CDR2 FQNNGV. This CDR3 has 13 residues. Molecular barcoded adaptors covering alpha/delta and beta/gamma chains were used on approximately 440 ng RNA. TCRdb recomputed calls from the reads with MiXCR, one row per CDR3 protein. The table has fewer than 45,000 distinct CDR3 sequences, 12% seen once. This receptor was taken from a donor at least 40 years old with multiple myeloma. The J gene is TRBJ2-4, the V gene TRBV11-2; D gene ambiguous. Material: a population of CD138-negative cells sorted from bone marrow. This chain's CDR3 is CASSFEAKNIQYF. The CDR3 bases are TGTGCCAGCAGCTTCGAAGCCAAAAACATTCAGTACTTC.